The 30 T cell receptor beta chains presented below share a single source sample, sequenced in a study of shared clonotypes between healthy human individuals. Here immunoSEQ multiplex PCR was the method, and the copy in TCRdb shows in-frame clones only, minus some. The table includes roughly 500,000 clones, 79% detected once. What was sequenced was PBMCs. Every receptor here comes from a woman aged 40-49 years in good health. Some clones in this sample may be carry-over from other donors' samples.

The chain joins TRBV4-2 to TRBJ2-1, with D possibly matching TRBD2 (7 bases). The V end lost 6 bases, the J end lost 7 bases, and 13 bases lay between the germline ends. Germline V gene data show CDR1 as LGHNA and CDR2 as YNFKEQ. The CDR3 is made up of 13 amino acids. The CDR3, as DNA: TGTGCCAGCAGTAACAGGGAGGGAAATGAGCAGTTCTTC. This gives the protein CASSNREGNEQFF.

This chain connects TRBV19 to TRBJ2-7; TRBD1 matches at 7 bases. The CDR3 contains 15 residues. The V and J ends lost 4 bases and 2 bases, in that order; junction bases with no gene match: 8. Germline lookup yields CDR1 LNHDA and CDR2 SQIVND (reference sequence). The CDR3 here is CASSTRQGTTYEQYF. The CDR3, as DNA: TGTGCCAGTAGTACCCGACAGGGTACTACCTACGAGCAGTACTTC.

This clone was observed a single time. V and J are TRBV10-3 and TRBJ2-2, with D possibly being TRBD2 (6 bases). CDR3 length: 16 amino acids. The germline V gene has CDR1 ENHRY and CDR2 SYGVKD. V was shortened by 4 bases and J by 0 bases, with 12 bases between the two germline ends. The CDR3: CAISARRASNTGELFF. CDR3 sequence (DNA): TGTGCCATCAGTGCAAGGAGGGCCTCGAACACCGGGGAGCTGTTTTTT.

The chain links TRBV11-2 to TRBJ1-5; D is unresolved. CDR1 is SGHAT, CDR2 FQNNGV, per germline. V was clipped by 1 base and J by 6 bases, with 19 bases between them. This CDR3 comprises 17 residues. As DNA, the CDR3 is TGTGCCAGCAGCTTAGGTGTAGCCAGCCCGGGAGCTCAGCCCCAGCATTTT. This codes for CASSLGVASPGAQPQHF.

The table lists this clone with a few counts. Here the CDR3 DNA reads TGTGCCAGCATCACTAGAGGACAGGGTGTCACTGAAGCTTTCTTT. Translation: CASITRGQGVTEAFF. The V gene is TRBV7-9, the J gene TRBJ1-1; TRBD1 matches at 8 bases. Trimming at V came to 7 bases and at J to 4 bases, leaving 11 bases not matched to a gene. This CDR3 spans 15 amino acids. The germline gives CDR1 SEHNR, CDR2 FQNEAQ (reference sequence).

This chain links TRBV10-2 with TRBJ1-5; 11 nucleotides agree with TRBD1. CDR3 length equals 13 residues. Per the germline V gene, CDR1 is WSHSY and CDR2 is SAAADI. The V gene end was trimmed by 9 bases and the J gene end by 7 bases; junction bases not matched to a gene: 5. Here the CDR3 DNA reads TGCGCCAGTTGGGACAGGGGGGACCAGCCCCAGCATTTT. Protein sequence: CASWDRGDQPQHF.

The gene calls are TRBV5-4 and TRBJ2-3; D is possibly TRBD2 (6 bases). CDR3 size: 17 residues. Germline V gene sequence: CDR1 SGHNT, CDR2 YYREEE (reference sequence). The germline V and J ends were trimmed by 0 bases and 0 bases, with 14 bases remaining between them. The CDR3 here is CASSLEGSGRSTDTQYF. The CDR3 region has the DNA TGTGCCAGCAGCTTGGAGGGTAGCGGCCGTAGCACAGATACGCAGTATTTT.

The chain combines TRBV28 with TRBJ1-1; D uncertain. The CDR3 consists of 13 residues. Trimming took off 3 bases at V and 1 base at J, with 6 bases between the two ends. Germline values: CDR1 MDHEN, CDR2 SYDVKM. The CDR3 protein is CASSFNRNTEAFF. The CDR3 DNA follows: TGTGCCAGCAGTTTTAACAGGAACACTGAAGCTTTCTTT.

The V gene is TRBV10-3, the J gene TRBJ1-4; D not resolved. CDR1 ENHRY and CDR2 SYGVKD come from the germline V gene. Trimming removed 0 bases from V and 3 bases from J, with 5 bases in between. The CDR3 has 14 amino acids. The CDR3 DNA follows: TGTGCCATCAGTGAGTCGACGGCTAATGAAAAACTGTTTTTT. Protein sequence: CAISESTANEKLFF.

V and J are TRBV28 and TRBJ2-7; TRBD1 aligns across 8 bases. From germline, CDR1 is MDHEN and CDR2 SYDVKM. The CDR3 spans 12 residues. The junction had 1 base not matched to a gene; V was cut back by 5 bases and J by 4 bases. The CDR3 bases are TGTGCCAGCAGTCACAGGGGGTACGAGCAGTACTTC. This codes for CASSHRGYEQYF.

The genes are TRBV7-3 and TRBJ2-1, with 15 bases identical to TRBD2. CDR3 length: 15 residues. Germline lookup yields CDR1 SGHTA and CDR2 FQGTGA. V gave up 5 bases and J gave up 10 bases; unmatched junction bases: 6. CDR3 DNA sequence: TGTGCCAGCAGCCCAGGACTAGCGGGAGGGTACGAGCAGTTCTTC. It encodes CASSPGLAGGYEQFF.

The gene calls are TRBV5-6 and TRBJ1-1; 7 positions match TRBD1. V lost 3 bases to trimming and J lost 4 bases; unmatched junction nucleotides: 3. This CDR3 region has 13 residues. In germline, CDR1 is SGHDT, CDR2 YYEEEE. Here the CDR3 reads CASSSSGGTEAFF. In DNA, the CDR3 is TGTGCCAGCAGCTCCTCAGGGGGCACTGAAGCTTTCTTT. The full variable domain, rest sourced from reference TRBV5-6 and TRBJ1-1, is DAGVTQSPTHLIKTRGQQVTLRCSPKSGHDTVSWYQQALGQGPQFIFQYYEEEERQRGNFPDRFSGHQFPNYSSELNVNALLLGDSALYLCASSSSGGTEAFFGQGTRLTVV.

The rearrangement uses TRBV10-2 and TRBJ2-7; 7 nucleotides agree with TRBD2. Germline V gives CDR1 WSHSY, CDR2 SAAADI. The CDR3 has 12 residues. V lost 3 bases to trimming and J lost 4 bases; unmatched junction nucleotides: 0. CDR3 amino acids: CASSDGGYEQYF. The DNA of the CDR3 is TGCGCCAGCAGTGACGGGGGGTACGAGCAGTACTTC.

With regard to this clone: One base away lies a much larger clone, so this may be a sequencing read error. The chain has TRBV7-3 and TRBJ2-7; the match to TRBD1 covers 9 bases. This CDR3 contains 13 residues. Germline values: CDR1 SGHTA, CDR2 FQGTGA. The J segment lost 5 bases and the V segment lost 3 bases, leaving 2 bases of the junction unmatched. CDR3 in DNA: TGTGCCAGCAGCTTGGGACAGGGTAACGAGCAGTACTTC. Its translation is CASSLGQGNEQYF.

The CDR3 region is CASSPTPTTMGYTF. The CDR3 DNA sequence: TGCGCCAGCAGCCCCACCCCGACGACGATGGGCTACACCTTC. V and J are TRBV4-1 and TRBJ1-2, with D unresolved. V shed 4 bases and J shed 8 bases, with 17 bases lying between them. The CDR3 has 14 amino acids. Germline V gives CDR1 MGHRA, CDR2 YSYEKL.

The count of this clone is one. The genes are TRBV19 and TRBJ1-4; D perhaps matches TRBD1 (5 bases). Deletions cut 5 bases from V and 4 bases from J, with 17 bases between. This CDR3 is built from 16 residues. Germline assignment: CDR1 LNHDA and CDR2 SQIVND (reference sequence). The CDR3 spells CASSVVQGDLNEKLFF. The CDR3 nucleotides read TGTGCCAGTAGTGTGGTCCAGGGAGATCTTAATGAAAAACTGTTTTTT.

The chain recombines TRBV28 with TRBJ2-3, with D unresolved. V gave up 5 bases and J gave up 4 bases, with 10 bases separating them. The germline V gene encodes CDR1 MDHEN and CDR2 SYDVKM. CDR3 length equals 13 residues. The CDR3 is CASSRLGADTQYF. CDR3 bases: TGTGCCAGCAGTCGCCTTGGGGCAGATACGCAGTATTTT. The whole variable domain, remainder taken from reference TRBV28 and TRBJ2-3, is DVKVTQSSRYLVKRTGEKVFLECVQDMDHENMFWYRQDPGLGLRLIYFSYDVKMKEKGDIPEGYSVSREKKERFSLILESASTNQTSMYLCASSRLGADTQYFGPGTRLTVL.

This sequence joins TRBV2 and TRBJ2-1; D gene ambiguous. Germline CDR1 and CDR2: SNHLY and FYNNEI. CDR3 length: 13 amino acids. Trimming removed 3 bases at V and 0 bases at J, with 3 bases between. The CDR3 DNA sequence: TGTGCCAGCAGTGATTACTCCTACAATGAGCAGTTCTTC. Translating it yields CASSDYSYNEQFF.

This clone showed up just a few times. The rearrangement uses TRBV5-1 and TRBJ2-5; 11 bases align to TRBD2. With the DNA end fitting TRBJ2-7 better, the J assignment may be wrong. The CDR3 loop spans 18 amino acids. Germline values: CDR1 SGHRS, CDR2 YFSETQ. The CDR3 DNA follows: TGCGCCAGCAGCTTGGTGGCTAGCGGGAGGACCACTCCTTACGAGCAGTACTTC. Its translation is CASSLVASGRTTPYEQYF.

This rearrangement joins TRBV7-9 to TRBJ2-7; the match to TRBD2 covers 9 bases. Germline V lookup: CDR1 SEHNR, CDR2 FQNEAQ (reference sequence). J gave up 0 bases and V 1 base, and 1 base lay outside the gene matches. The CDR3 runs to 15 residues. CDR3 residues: CASSLVSGSSYEQYF. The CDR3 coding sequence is TGTGCCAGCAGCTTAGTTAGCGGGAGCTCCTACGAGCAGTACTTC.

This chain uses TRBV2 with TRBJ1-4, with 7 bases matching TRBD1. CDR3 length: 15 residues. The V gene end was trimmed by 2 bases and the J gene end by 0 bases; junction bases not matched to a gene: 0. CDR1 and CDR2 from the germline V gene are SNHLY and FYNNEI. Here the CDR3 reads CASSERGPTNEKLFF. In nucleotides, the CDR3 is TGTGCCAGCAGTGAAAGGGGGCCAACTAATGAAAAACTGTTTTTT.

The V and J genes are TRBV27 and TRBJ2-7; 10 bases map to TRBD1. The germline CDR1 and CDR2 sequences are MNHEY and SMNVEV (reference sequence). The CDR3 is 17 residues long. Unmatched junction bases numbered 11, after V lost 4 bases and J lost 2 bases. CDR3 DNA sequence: TGTGCCAGCAGTTGGGCTCCGGGACAGGGGCCCCCCTACGAGCAGTACTTC. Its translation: CASSWAPGQGPPYEQYF.

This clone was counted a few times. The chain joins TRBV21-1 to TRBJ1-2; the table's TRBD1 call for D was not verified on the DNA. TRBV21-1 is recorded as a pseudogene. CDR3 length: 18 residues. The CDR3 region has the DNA TGTGCCAGCAGCTCTGGACAGCCTCAATACCCGGCCCCATATGGCTACACCTTC. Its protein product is CASSSGQPQYPAPYGYTF.

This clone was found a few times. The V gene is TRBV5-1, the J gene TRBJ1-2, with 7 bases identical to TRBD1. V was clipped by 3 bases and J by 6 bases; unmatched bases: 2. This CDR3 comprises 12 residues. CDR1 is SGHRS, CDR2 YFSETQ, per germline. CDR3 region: CASSYTGDGYTF. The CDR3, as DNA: TGCGCCAGCAGCTACACAGGGGATGGCTACACCTTC.

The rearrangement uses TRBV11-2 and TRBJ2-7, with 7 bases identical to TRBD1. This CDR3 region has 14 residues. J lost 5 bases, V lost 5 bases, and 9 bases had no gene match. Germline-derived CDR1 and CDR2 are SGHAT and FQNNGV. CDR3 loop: CASSTTGVFDEQYF. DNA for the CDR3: TGTGCCAGCAGCACAACAGGGGTTTTCGACGAGCAGTACTTC.

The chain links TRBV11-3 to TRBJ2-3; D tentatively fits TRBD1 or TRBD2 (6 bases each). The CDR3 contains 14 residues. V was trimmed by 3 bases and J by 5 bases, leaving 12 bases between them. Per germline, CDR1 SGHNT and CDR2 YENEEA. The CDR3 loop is CASSLGGRGDTQYF. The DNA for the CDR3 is TGTGCCAGCAGCTTGGGGGGCCGGGGAGATACGCAGTATTTT.

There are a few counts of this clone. CDR3 nucleotides: TGTGCCAGCAATTTCGGGGGCGTGGGGGAGCTGTTTTTT. Amino acid sequence: CASNFGGVGELFF. The rearrangement joins TRBV2 to TRBJ2-2; D could derive from TRBD1 or TRBD2 (6 bases each). The CDR3 runs 13 residues. CDR1 and CDR2 (germline): SNHLY, FYNNEI. Trimming removed 7 bases from V and 8 bases from J, with 14 bases in between.

The CDR3 DNA is TGTGCCAGCAGCTTAGTCCGGGAGAGGCTCAATGAGCAGTTCTTC. Amino acids: CASSLVRERLNEQFF. The V gene is TRBV11-2, the J gene TRBJ2-1; a weak D match, TRBD2 (6 bases). V was cut by 1 base and J by 6 bases, with 13 bases left in between. CDR1 is SGHAT, CDR2 FQNNGV, per germline. The CDR3 runs to 15 residues.

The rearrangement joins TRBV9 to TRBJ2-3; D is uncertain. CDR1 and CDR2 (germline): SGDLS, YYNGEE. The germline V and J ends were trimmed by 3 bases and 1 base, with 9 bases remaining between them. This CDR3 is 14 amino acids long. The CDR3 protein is CASSEGRRTDTQYF. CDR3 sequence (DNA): TGTGCCAGCAGCGAGGGCCGACGCACAGATACGCAGTATTTT.

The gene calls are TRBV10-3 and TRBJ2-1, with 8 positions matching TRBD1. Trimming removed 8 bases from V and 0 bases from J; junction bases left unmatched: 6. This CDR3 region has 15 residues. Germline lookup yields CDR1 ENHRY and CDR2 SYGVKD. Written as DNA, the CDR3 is TGTGCCATCGGATTGGGGACAGGCTCCTACAATGAGCAGTTCTTC. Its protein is CAIGLGTGSYNEQFF.